The entry that follows covers one TCR beta chain sequence. The data stem from a study of control samples from healthy donors and cancer patients. Sequencing used immunoSEQ multiplex PCR; TCRdb keeps in-frame clones, though not all of them. This table holds over 150,000 clones, roughly 94% found once. Germline CDR1 and CDR2: SGDLS and YYNGEE. The V segment lost 0 bases and the J segment 7 bases; nucleotides outside the gene matches: 10. The CDR3 contains 15 residues. The TCR comes from a man aged 55 to 70 with colorectal cancer. Sequenced input: PBMCs. V and J are TRBV9 and TRBJ2-7; TRBD1 aligns across 7 bases. The DNA for the CDR3 is TGTGCCAGCAGCGTAGAAGGGGGCCTTTTGGGTGAGCAGTACTTC. This encodes CASSVEGGLLGEQYF. Supplemented by reference TRBV9 and TRBJ2-7, the full variable domain reads DSGVTQTPKHLITATGQRVTLRCSPRSGDLSVYWYQQSLDQGLQFLIQYYNGEERAKGNILERFSAQQFPDLHSELNLSSLELGDSALYFCASSVEGGLLGEQYFGPGTRLTVT.